These 16 T cell receptor beta chains were all obtained from the same sample, sequenced in a study of regulatory T cells in long-lasting Graves disease (dated by TCRdb to the early 2020s). The method behind the library was multiplex PCR. Instrument used: Illumina HiSeq 4000. To build TCR beta libraries, CDR3 regions were amplified by Arm-PCR using iRepertoire HTBI primers. TCRdb redid the processing of the public reads, applying fastp at Q25 and MiXCR, and retained in-frame beta chains. Records with the same CDR3 protein are collapsed into one entry carrying the most frequent genes and DNA. The sample profile shows fewer than 400,000 distinct CDR3 sequences; more than 20% of them were found once. The top ten hold less than 25% of the sample. Reading the label with the study, this specimen's time point is: persistent/refractory GD, antithyroid drugs over 5 years with positive TRAb. RNA was extracted from PBMCs in TRIzol for both TCR sequencing and RNA sequencing.

The sequencing used peripheral blood mononuclear cells (PBMCs), collected when the disease was refractory, from a patient treated with antithyroid drugs. Receptors originate from a female donor with Graves disease.

This clonotype was picked up many times. The chain is built from TRBV28 and TRBJ2-5; a possible D gene is TRBD2 (6 bases). Germline assignment: CDR1 MDHEN and CDR2 SYDVKM. V was shortened by 6 bases and J by 4 bases, with 18 bases between the two germline ends. There are 15 residues in the CDR3. CDR3 protein: CASRADTPGGETQYF. CDR3 nucleotides: TGTGCCAGCAGGGCGGACACACCCGGGGGAGAGACCCAGTACTTC.

The chain carries TRBV4-1 and TRBJ1-1, with no clear D. V lost 5 bases and J 8 bases, leaving 18 bases between the germline ends. In germline, CDR1 is MGHRA, CDR2 YSYEKL. There are 14 residues in the CDR3. The CDR3 region has the DNA TGCGCCAGCAGCGGTAACAGCCCCATACCCGAAGCTTTCTTT. It yields the protein CASSGNSPIPEAFF.

With respect to this clonotype: A clone one base away is much larger, so this may be a read error. The CDR3 DNA follows: TGTGCCAGCCGGGCAGGGGATTATGGGACCCAGTACTTC. It encodes CASRAGDYGTQYF. This sequence joins TRBV28 and TRBJ2-5; TRBD1 is a possible D gene (6 bases). V was trimmed by 8 bases and J by 7 bases, leaving 17 bases between them. The CDR3 is 13 amino acids. In germline, CDR1 is MDHEN, CDR2 SYDVKM.

This clonotype has ten or more counts. The V gene is TRBV3-1, the J gene TRBJ1-3; D uncertain. Germline CDR1 LGHDT, CDR2 YNNKEL (reference sequence). There are 11 residues in the CDR3. The ends were cut back, 3 bases at V and 5 bases at J, with 2 bases in the middle. CDR3 residues: CASSQRNTIYF. In DNA, the CDR3 is TGTGCCAGCAGCCAGAGAAACACCATATATTTT. The full variable domain, rest sourced from reference TRBV3-1 and TRBJ1-3, is DTAVSQTPKYLVTQMGNDKSIKCEQNLGHDTMYWYKQDSKKFLKIMFSYNNKELIINETVPNRFSPKSPDKAHLNLHINSLELGDSAVYFCASSQRNTIYFGEGSWLTVV.

The chain joins TRBV7-3 to TRBJ2-7; D perhaps matches TRBD2 (6 bases). Trimming removed 1 base at V and 5 bases at J, with 18 bases between. Germline V gene lookup returns CDR1 SGHTA and CDR2 FQGTGA. This CDR3 region has 16 residues. The CDR3 sequence is CASSLSPGLGGHEQYF. Written as DNA, the CDR3 is TGTGCCAGCAGCTTAAGTCCCGGGCTGGGGGGACACGAGCAGTACTTC.

The chain recombines TRBV27 with TRBJ2-7; 9 bases fit TRBD1. V gave up 4 bases and J gave up 6 bases; unmatched junction bases: 10. The CDR3 is 15 amino acids. Germline V gene lookup returns CDR1 MNHEY and CDR2 SMNVEV (reference sequence). CDR3 in amino acids: CASSSHYRGLSEQYF. The CDR3 coding sequence is TGTGCCAGCAGTTCCCATTACAGGGGGCTGAGCGAGCAGTACTTC.

At least ten counts were recorded for this clonotype. The CDR3 spells CATCTPGGTGELFF. CDR3 nucleotides: TGTGCCACCTGTACCCCCGGGGGGACCGGGGAGCTGTTTTTT. The V gene is TRBV28, the J gene TRBJ2-2; TRBD2 agrees at 7 bases. The CDR3 runs 14 residues. CDR1 is MDHEN, CDR2 SYDVKM, per germline. The junction had 10 bases not matched to a gene; V was cut back by 10 bases and J by 5 bases.

The sample holds a few counts of this clonotype. This chain uses TRBV7-6 with TRBJ1-5; 7 bases line up with TRBD1. CDR1 is SGHVS and CDR2 is FNYEAQ in the germline V gene. J was trimmed by 7 bases and V by 5 bases; bases with no gene match: 8. The CDR3 has 14 amino acids. The DNA of the CDR3 is TGTGCCAGCAGCCCGGACAGGACTGGACAGCCCCAGCATTTT. It yields the protein CASSPDRTGQPQHF.

The genes are TRBV4-3 and TRBJ2-5; 9 nucleotides agree with TRBD2. Germline V CDR1 and CDR2: LGHNA, YSLEER. The CDR3 extends over 15 amino acids. Unmatched junction bases numbered 4, after V lost 1 base and J lost 4 bases. This chain's CDR3 is CASSQGTSDGETQYF. In DNA form, the CDR3 reads TGCGCCAGCAGCCAAGGGACTAGCGATGGAGAGACCCAGTACTTC.

This chain connects TRBV20-1 to TRBJ2-3; D gene ambiguous. The germline CDR1 and CDR2 sequences are DFQATT and SNEGSKA (reference sequence). Trimming took off 7 bases at V and 5 bases at J, with 13 bases between the two ends. The CDR3 spans 12 residues. The CDR3: CSVAPSGDTQYF. CDR3 coding DNA: TGCAGTGTCGCACCGTCGGGAGATACGCAGTATTTT.

This clonotype was found many times. CDR3 protein: CASSSGYSHEQYF. CDR3 DNA sequence: TGTGCCAGCAGTTCTGGGTACAGCCACGAGCAGTACTTC. The genes are TRBV12-3 or TRBV12-4 and TRBJ2-7; D gene uncertain. V was cut by 4 bases and J by 5 bases, with 12 bases left in between. This CDR3 comprises 13 residues.

This chain connects TRBV3-1 to TRBJ2-3; possibly TRBD2 for D (6 bases). V was clipped by 4 bases and J by 11 bases, with 19 bases between them. In germline, CDR1 is LGHDT, CDR2 YNNKEL (reference sequence). The CDR3 consists of 14 residues. The CDR3 reads CASSREVETREQYF. The CDR3 region has the DNA TGTGCCAGCAGCCGGGAGGTGGAGACTAGAGAGCAGTATTTT.

The chain is built from TRBV18 and TRBJ1-5; 10 bases fit TRBD1. V shed 4 bases and J 5 bases; nucleotides not matched to a gene: 8. CDR3 length: 16 residues. CDR1 and CDR2 from the germline V gene are KGHSH and LQKENI. The CDR3 reads CASSLAGQGMHQPQHF. The CDR3 region has the DNA TGTGCCAGCTCACTCGCGGGACAGGGGATGCATCAGCCCCAGCATTTT.

The rearrangement joins TRBV5-1 to TRBJ2-2; D ambiguous. The CDR3 covers 12 residues. Germline CDR1 SGHRS, CDR2 YFSETQ. Trimming stripped 3 bases from V and 4 bases from J, with 4 bases between. The CDR3 sequence is CASSWSTGELFF. Here the CDR3 DNA reads TGCGCCAGCAGCTGGAGCACCGGGGAGCTGTTTTTT.

This clonotype occurred many times. The chain joins TRBV12-3 or TRBV12-4 to TRBJ1-1, with unresolved D. The V end was cut by 6 bases, the J end by 0 bases, with 11 bases between. The CDR3 is made up of 14 amino acids. Written as DNA, the CDR3 is TGTGCCAGCAGCAAATCGGGAGTGAACACTGAAGCTTTCTTT. Residues: CASSKSGVNTEAFF.

In its sample, this clonotype was seen once. V is TRBV20-1 and J is TRBJ2-3, with 8 bases identical to TRBD2. CDR1 is DFQATT and CDR2 is SNEGSKA in the germline V gene (reference sequence). J was trimmed by 4 bases and V by 4 bases; bases with no gene match: 7. The CDR3 is 14 amino acids. In DNA form, the CDR3 reads TGCAGTGCTAAAGGAGCGGGAGATGCAGATACGCAGTATTTT. Its protein is CSAKGAGDADTQYF.